One sample yielded the 19 T cell receptor beta chains listed below, sequenced in a study of blood T cell repertoires in COVID-19. Clones were read by immunoSEQ multiplex PCR, and TCRdb kept only the in-frame ones, dropping some. Counted here are approximately 190,000 clones, less than 85% occurring once; the ten biggest clones make up approximately 4.7%. Sequencing was performed on PBMCs or T cells enriched from blood (not recorded which). All receptors come from a woman aged 55-75 years with acute COVID-19.

This clone has just one count. The chain joins TRBV19 to TRBJ1-2; 7 bases agree with TRBD1. Losses at the gene ends were 5 bases for V and 3 bases for J; bases not matched to a gene: 6. CDR3 size: 14 residues. Per the germline V gene, CDR1 is LNHDA and CDR2 is SQIVND (reference sequence). The CDR3 loop reads CASSPLGTDYGYTF. The CDR3 region has the DNA TGTGCCAGTAGTCCCTTAGGGACAGACTATGGCTACACCTTC. Together with reference TRBV19 and TRBJ1-2, the CDR3 gives the full variable domain: DGGITQSPKYLFRKEGQNVTLSCEQNLNHDAMYWYRQDPGQGLRLIYYSQIVNDFQKGDIAEGYSVSREKKESFPLTVTSAQKNPTAFYLCASSPLGTDYGYTFGSGTRLTVV.

This chain connects TRBV29-1 to TRBJ1-2, with 8 bases matching TRBD1. The germline V gene encodes CDR1 SQVTM and CDR2 ANQGSEA. This CDR3 spans 14 amino acids. V gave up 7 bases and J gave up 5 bases; unmatched junction bases: 12. The CDR3 region has the DNA TGCAGCGCCGAAGGCCAGGGGGCGTGGTATGGCTACACCTTC. Translating it yields CSAEGQGAWYGYTF.

This clone appeared once. The chain uses TRBV11-2 and TRBJ2-7, with 9 bases that match TRBD2. This CDR3 comprises 17 residues. V lost 4 bases to trimming and J lost 4 bases; unmatched junction nucleotides: 14. Germline lookup yields CDR1 SGHAT and CDR2 FQNNGV. CDR3 DNA: TGTGCCAGCAGCTGGACCTCTATAGCGGGAGAATGGTACGAGCAGTACTTC. Residues: CASSWTSIAGEWYEQYF.

The chain couples TRBV19 to TRBJ2-7; D is perhaps TRBD2 (5 bases). Trimming pared 3 bases from V and 0 bases from J, leaving 12 bases between. Germline loops: CDR1 LNHDA, CDR2 SQIVND (reference sequence). The CDR3 runs 15 residues. The CDR3 sequence: CASSIKEGSSYEQYF. The CDR3 nucleotides read TGTGCCAGTAGTATTAAAGAGGGCAGCTCCTACGAGCAGTACTTC.

V and J are TRBV30 and TRBJ2-3, with D tentatively TRBD2 (5 bases). The CDR3 contains 12 residues. The V end lost 3 bases, the J end lost 6 bases, and 10 bases lay between the germline ends. The germline V gene has CDR1 GTSNPN and CDR2 SVGIG (reference sequence). CDR3 sequence: CAWSRGVDTQYF. The CDR3 nucleotides are TGTGCCTGGAGCCGGGGAGTTGATACGCAGTATTTT.

The V and J genes are TRBV5-6 and TRBJ1-2; D gene ambiguous. Germline assignment: CDR1 SGHDT and CDR2 YYEEEE. The CDR3 has 14 amino acids. With 4 bases removed from V and 4 bases from J, the gap between germline ends came to 14 bases. For the CDR3, the DNA is TGTGCCAGCAGCCTTCGCGAGGGCTCCTATGGCTACACCTTC. Its protein product is CASSLREGSYGYTF.

The V and J genes are TRBV9 and TRBJ2-1; 13 bases line up with TRBD2. This CDR3 contains 16 residues. Germline CDR1 and CDR2: SGDLS and YYNGEE. V trimming: 4 bases; J trimming: 6 bases; junction bases outside the gene matches: 7. In DNA, the CDR3 is TGTGCCAGCAGCTCTCGGACTAGCGGGAGTTCCAATGAGCAGTTCTTC. Protein product: CASSSRTSGSSNEQFF.

This clone was found a few times. The rearrangement links TRBV30 to TRBJ1-2, with 7 bases lining up with TRBD1. The CDR3 consists of 15 residues. With V trimmed by 0 bases and J by 7 bases, 11 bases remained unmatched. The germline V gene encodes CDR1 GTSNPN and CDR2 SVGIG (reference sequence). This CDR3 is CAWSVVTGLHAGYTF. The CDR3 region has the DNA TGTGCCTGGAGTGTCGTGACAGGGTTGCACGCTGGCTACACCTTC.

The rearrangement uses TRBV7-6 and TRBJ2-3; D is perhaps TRBD1 (6 bases). CDR1 is SGHVS and CDR2 is FNYEAQ in the germline V gene. The CDR3 runs 14 residues. The V and J ends lost 3 bases and 1 base respectively, with 8 bases between them. The CDR3 sequence is CASSLGAGTDTQYF. CDR3 in DNA: TGTGCCAGCAGCTTGGGGGCAGGCACAGATACGCAGTATTTT.

The chain recombines TRBV5-6 with TRBJ2-2, with D possibly being TRBD2 (5 bases). The V and J ends lost 1 base and 5 bases respectively, with 12 bases between them. The germline CDR1 and CDR2 sequences are SGHDT and YYEEEE. CDR3 size: 15 residues. Written as DNA, the CDR3 is TGTGCCAGCAGCTTGTTAGTCAGACTAACCGGGGAGCTGTTTTTT. Translated, it gives CASSLLVRLTGELFF.

The chain employs TRBV19 and TRBJ2-6; perhaps TRBD2 as D (5 bases). Trimming removed 6 bases from V and 0 bases from J, with 12 bases in between. The CDR3 sequence is 16 residues long. The germline CDR1 and CDR2 sequences are LNHDA and SQIVND (reference sequence). Here the CDR3 reads CASSGVTSSGANVLTF. The CDR3 bases are TGTGCCAGTAGCGGGGTGACCAGCTCTGGGGCCAACGTCCTGACTTTC. The complete variable domain, with remaining parts taken from reference TRBV19 and TRBJ2-6, reads DGGITQSPKYLFRKEGQNVTLSCEQNLNHDAMYWYRQDPGQGLRLIYYSQIVNDFQKGDIAEGYSVSREKKESFPLTVTSAQKNPTAFYLCASSGVTSSGANVLTFGAGSRLTVL.

This chain links TRBV6-2 or TRBV6-3 with TRBJ2-7; 13 nucleotides agree with TRBD2. The junction had 4 bases not matched to a gene; V was cut back by 5 bases and J by 3 bases. Germline V gives CDR1 MNHEY, CDR2 SVGEGT. The length of the CDR3 is 15 residues. DNA for the CDR3: TGTGCCAGCAGTCGACTAGCGGGAGGTCTCTACGAGCAGTACTTC. Protein: CASSRLAGGLYEQYF.

J is TRBJ2-5 and V is TRBV5-1; 7 nucleotides match TRBD1. The CDR3 spans 14 residues. Germline trimming cut 2 bases from V and 0 bases from J; bases unmatched to any gene: 1. Germline CDR1 reads SGHRS; CDR2 reads YFSETQ. This chain's CDR3 is CASSFGTDQETQYF. CDR3 nucleotides: TGCGCCAGCAGCTTCGGGACAGACCAAGAGACCCAGTACTTC. The whole variable domain, remainder taken from reference TRBV5-1 and TRBJ2-5, is KAGVTQTPRYLIKTRGQQVTLSCSPISGHRSVSWYQQTPGQGLQFLFEYFSETQRNKGNFPGRFSGRQFSNSRSEMNVSTLELGDSALYLCASSFGTDQETQYFGPGTRLLVL.

The chain's CDR3 is CASSQVVLAGGQGETQYF. For the CDR3, the DNA is TGCGCCAGCAGCCAAGTTGTGCTAGCGGGGGGGCAGGGGGAGACCCAGTACTTC. The chain joins TRBV4-3 to TRBJ2-5; 12 nucleotides align to TRBD2. CDR1 and CDR2 from the germline V gene are LGHNA and YSLEER. This CDR3 region has 18 residues. V shed 1 base, J shed 5 bases, and the junction held 11 bases outside the gene matches.

The chain joins TRBV9 to TRBJ2-1; 8 bases are shared with TRBD2. Germline V gives CDR1 SGDLS, CDR2 YYNGEE. The length of the CDR3 is 16 residues. Trimming removed 3 bases from V and 7 bases from J; junction bases left unmatched: 12. The CDR3 sequence: CASSAPPAGVRNEQFF. DNA of the CDR3: TGTGCCAGCAGCGCCCCCCCAGCGGGAGTTAGAAATGAGCAGTTCTTC.

The chain carries TRBV28 and TRBJ1-1; 9 nucleotides agree with TRBD1. Unmatched junction bases numbered 8, after V lost 6 bases and J lost 6 bases. CDR1 is MDHEN and CDR2 is SYDVKM in the germline V gene. The CDR3 contains 14 residues. CDR3 loop: CASRLTGGSSEAFF. For the CDR3, the DNA is TGTGCCAGCAGACTGACAGGGGGGTCTTCTGAAGCTTTCTTT.

The V and J genes are TRBV15 and TRBJ1-3, with 7 positions matching TRBD1. Germline CDR1 reads LNHNV; CDR2 reads YYDKDF (reference sequence). This CDR3 region has 15 residues. With 5 bases clipped from V and 3 bases from J, the junction kept 7 bases outside the gene matches. The CDR3 nucleotides are TGTGCCACCAGCTATAACAGGGGAGGTGGAAACACCATATATTTT. It yields the protein CATSYNRGGGNTIYF. Full variable domain (outside the CDR3, taken from reference TRBV15 and TRBJ1-3): DAMVIQNPRYQVTQFGKPVTLSCSQTLNHNVMYWYQQKSSQAPKLLFHYYDKDFNNEADTPDNFQSRRPNTSFCFLDIRSPGLGDTAMYLCATSYNRGGGNTIYFGEGSWLTVV.

The chain combines TRBV11-2 with TRBJ1-4; D ambiguous. Trimming removed 5 bases from V and 6 bases from J, with 19 bases in between. CDR1 is SGHAT, CDR2 FQNNGV, per germline. This CDR3 is 16 amino acids long. The CDR3 spells CASSRTEGGVDEKLFF. The CDR3 coding sequence is TGTGCCAGCAGCCGTACTGAGGGCGGCGTCGATGAAAAACTGTTTTTT.

The V call is TRBV7-9, the J call TRBJ2-1; 7 bases agree with TRBD2. Germline CDR1 SEHNR, CDR2 FQNEAQ (reference sequence). With 5 bases clipped from V and 3 bases from J, the junction kept 7 bases outside the gene matches. The CDR3 is made up of 15 amino acids. The CDR3 protein is CASSGRGLNYNEQFF. The CDR3 DNA sequence: TGTGCCAGCAGCGGGCGGGGGTTAAACTACAATGAGCAGTTCTTC.